The next 2 T cell receptor beta chains were all read from a single sample in a study of identical twins. TCRdb itself ran the 5' RACE reads through MiXCR, one entry per CDR3 protein. The repertoire holds roughly 570,000 distinct CDR3 sequences, with 9.5% to 10% as singletons. These same data were also listed under a study on yellow fever vaccine responses in identical twins.

Sequenced sample: PBMCs. The receptors shown here come from a woman between 18 and 30 years old in good health.

The chain is built from TRBV20-1 and TRBJ2-5; no reliable D call. This CDR3 contains 11 residues. Germline-derived CDR1 and CDR2 are DFQATT and SNEGSKA (reference sequence). Between the trimmed V and J ends, which lost 3 bases and 3 bases, there was a span of 5 bases. CDR3 in amino acids: CSARIKETQYF. The CDR3 DNA is TGCAGTGCTAGGATCAAAGAGACCCAGTACTTC.

The chain uses TRBV4-3 and TRBJ2-7; D is possibly TRBD2 (6 bases). Trimming removed 0 bases from V and 3 bases from J, with 15 bases in between. The CDR3 is 16 residues long. CDR1 is LGHNA, CDR2 YSLEER, per germline. The CDR3 nucleotides read TGCGCCAGCAGCCAAGATATCGGGGACGGGGGCTACGAGCAGTACTTC. Amino acids: CASSQDIGDGGYEQYF.